This TCR beta chain stems from a study of PD-1 blockade in classical Hodgkin lymphoma (dated by TCRdb to the early 2020s). Describing the broader study: Nivolumab dosing was 3 mg/kg intravenously every 2 weeks, continuing until either disease progression or unacceptable toxicity. The study used TCR beta sequencing and CyTOF to define a peripheral blood immune signature of response to PD-1 blockade in classical Hodgkin lymphoma. The investigation overall reported the following: The study covered only a single clinical trial cohort, and the causes of the repertoire differences, possibly disease activity or prior therapy, were still not defined. Trial patients with a complete response had baseline diversity similar to that of newly diagnosed patients, while partial responders and progressors had significantly lower diversity. Lower diversity was seen in patients whose nivolumab began less than 1 year after ASCT, and these patients were left out of later analyses so that immune reconstitution would not confound the results. A significant rise by C4D1 was seen in CD4+ but not CD8+ TCR diversity (p=0.0027 vs p=0.16), with the rise being most apparent in complete responders (p=0.02). Newly diagnosed patients were reported to have lower baseline TCR diversity than healthy donors, and relapsed/refractory patients were reported to have lower baseline TCR diversity still.

The Qiagen DNeasy kit was used to extract genomic DNA from unsorted PBMCs and from the negatively selected CD4+ and CD8+ fractions. TCR beta CDR3 regions were amplified by immunoSEQ multiplex PCR using primers annealing to V and J segments. A synthetic immune receptor repertoire was used to minimize amplification bias, and remaining bias was computationally removed after sequencing. Turning to the authors' computational methods: Custom Python scripts were used to quantify repertoire diversity as the Shannon entropy index. Unsorted, CD4+ and CD8+ repertoires were examined separately, except in combined analyses, for which CD4+ and CD8+ sequences were merged in silico. A clone counted as expanded when the clone's frequency after treatment rose at least 2-fold relative to C1D1, and clones undetected at baseline were given a pseudocount of 0.5. Singleton clones were defined as clones with 0 or 1 copy at C1D1, and non-singleton clones were defined as clones with 2 or more copies. By matching protein sequences in sorted samples from the same patient, clones expanded in unsorted samples were annotated as CD4+, CD8+ or unknown. Wilcoxon tests on paired samples were used to test changes in diversity from C1D1 to C4D1. TCRdb provides this immuneACCESS table in a form limited to in-frame rearrangements. Some clones are lacking; in checked studies, under half of them reflect an unresolved V gene, and why the rest are absent is not known. Clonal size and the V and J genes are those of that table, whereas D and trimming came from the DNA. The sample data list about 14,000 clones, and roughly 87% of these were observed just once. In total, the top ten clones hold just over 4% of the sample.

The junction carries 17 bases between V and J, which are trimmed by 5 bases and 3 bases respectively. CDR1 and CDR2 are drawn from the germline V gene: SGHVS, FQNEAQ. The CDR3, cysteine through phenylalanine, is 15 amino acids long. The sequence is cut down to CDR3 DNA, 45 bases in frame from base 1. Remarks on this clone: Its antigen is not yet known. Nothing much larger sits one base from this clone, and base qualities are not available.

The time point label corresponds to: cycle 1 day 1 (C1D1), immediately before nivolumab initiation. All trial patients had relapsed after autologous stem cell transplantation, with cohorts A, B and C differing in prior brentuximab vedotin exposure. The trial cohort included 45 to 65 patients with relapsed/refractory classical Hodgkin lymphoma, and each patient had a best overall response of complete response, partial response or progressive disease. Single-agent nivolumab was administered to trial patients in the multi-cohort phase II CheckMate 205 trial. An independent review committee assessed best overall response by applying the 2007 International Working Group response criteria. Trial PBMCs were collected just before the start of nivolumab (C1D1) and during therapy at cycle 2 day 1 and cycle 4 day 1. Peripheral blood was collected in 8 mL Vacutainer Cell Preparation Tubes, from which PBMCs were isolated by centrifugation and then cryopreserved.

The clonotype comes from a human donor with classical Hodgkin lymphoma. The rearrangement joined TRBV7-8 to TRBJ2-7, with TRBD2 as a weak D call on 5 bases. The sequencing here drew on peripheral blood mononuclear cells (PBMCs), taken at baseline. The DNA sequence reads TGTGCCAGCAGCCAATCAAGAGTAGCGAGCTACGAGCAGTACTTC. It is translated as CASSQSRVASYEQYF.